This section outlines one T cell receptor beta chain sequence together with its context. The antigen remains undetermined. At sampling all donors were nominally healthy, likely with unrecorded immune exposures. This CDR3 has 15 amino acids. Per germline, CDR1 LNHNV and CDR2 YYDKDF (reference sequence). Trimming pared 5 bases from V and 3 bases from J, leaving 14 bases between. The data derive from a study of cytomegalovirus exposure and HLA in healthy donors. Use of 60 Vbeta and 13 Jbeta primers characterized the PCR. The table came from immunoSEQ multiplex PCR; TCRdb's copy has only in-frame clones and leaves some out. The profile shows fewer than 250,000 clones, about 79% of them singletons. The study's findings and limits: Indistinguishable V segments, including TRBV6-2 and TRBV6-3, were excluded. Reports showed the classifier diagnosing cytomegalovirus status with high specificity and sensitivity. In a later analysis, compared with equally common non-associated chains, HLA-associated beta chains were more expanded.

The genes are TRBV15 and TRBJ1-5; TRBD1 is a possible D gene (5 bases). This receptor was taken from a male donor in good health and CMV-seronegative. The sequenced sample was PBMCs. This CDR3 reads CATSSRAGINQPQHF. Written as DNA, the CDR3 is TGTGCCACCAGCTCCCGGGCAGGGATCAATCAGCCCCAGCATTTT.